Listed below are T cell receptor beta chains from one sample, sequenced in a study of cytomegalovirus exposure and HLA in healthy donors. TCRdb's copy holds only in-frame clones and misses some; the assay was immunoSEQ multiplex PCR. The sample carries some 87,000 clones, over 75% recorded once. Sequenced input: PBMCs. These receptors came from a man aged 45-60 years in good health and CMV-seropositive. The CDR3 runs from the conserved cysteine through the conserved F or W. D genes are given only for firm matches. Size is omitted from some rows. Given values are once, few, many or a class for expanded clones.

TRBV19,TRBJ2-1,.,.,CASSIRRQYNEQFF,TGTGCCAGTAGTATCAGACGACAGTACAATGAGCAGTTCTTC
TRBV6-5,TRBJ2-1,.,.,CASSKRQPSYNEQFF,TGTGCCAGCAGTAAAAGACAACCCTCCTACAATGAGCAGTTCTTC
TRBV5-1,TRBJ1-5,.,.,CASSPGAVSNQPQHF,TGCGCCAGCAGCCCTGGGGCAGTTAGCAATCAGCCCCAGCATTTT
TRBV7-9,TRBJ1-2,.,TRBD1,CASSLGASTGVGYTF,TGTGCCAGCAGCTTAGGGGCGTCGACAGGGGTCGGCTACACCTTC
TRBV28,TRBJ1-2,.,.,CASSPTSPGGYTF,TGTGCCAGCAGTCCCACCTCACCCGGGGGCTACACCTTC
TRBV7-8,TRBJ1-2,.,.,CASSLGVIEPYTF,TGTGCCAGCAGCTTAGGAGTAATTGAACCGTACACCTTC
TRBV19,TRBJ2-7,.,TRBD1,CASTRGPPYEQYF,TGTGCCAGTACGAGGGGGCCACCCTACGAGCAGTACTTC
TRBV4-1,TRBJ1-2,.,.,CASSQGGEKPNYGYPF,TGCGCCAGCAGCCAAGGTGGCGAGAAACCTAACTATGGCTACCCCTTC
TRBV2,TRBJ1-2,.,.,CASSEEGGALGYTF,TGTGCCAGCAGTGAAGAAGGAGGGGCTCTTGGCTACACCTTC
TRBV4-3,TRBJ2-1,.,TRBD2,CASSQAGGLNEQFF,TGCGCCAGCAGCCAAGCGGGGGGGCTTAATGAGCAGTTCTTC
TRBV7-2,TRBJ1-2,.,.,CASKASVTEVCGYTF,TGTGCCAGTAAAGCGTCGGTGACAGAGGTTTGCGGCTACACCTTC
TRBV28,TRBJ1-2,.,.,CASSSSTENYGYTF,TGTGCCAGCAGTTCATCGACAGAGAACTATGGCTACACCTTC
TRBV4-1,TRBJ2-7,few,TRBD1,CASSQESGTGAKQYF,TGCGCCAGCAGCCAAGAATCGGGGACAGGGGCGAAACAGTACTTC
TRBV6-4,TRBJ1-4,once,.,CASSDPLSGKLFF,TGTGCCAGCAGTGACCCGTTGTCGGGAAAACTGTTTTTT
TRBV11-1,TRBJ1-2,.,.,CASSLDKYYGYTF,TGTGCCAGCAGCTTAGACAAATACTATGGCTACACCTTC
TRBV9,TRBJ2-3,.,.,CASSVELADTQYF,TGTGCCAGCAGCGTAGAACTAGCTGATACGCAGTATTTT
TRBV7-9,TRBJ2-7,.,TRBD2,CASSSSGGEGFRTYEQYF,TGTGCCAGCAGCTCAAGCGGGGGGGAAGGTTTTAGGACCTACGAGCAGTACTTC